This T cell receptor beta chain was recovered during a study of OX40 agonist ivuxolimab in advanced cancers. Overall study findings and caveats: Both blood CD4+ and CD8+ T cells showed clonal growth by week 6 at 0.1 to 3.0 mg/kg. More expanded clones were seen, on average, in CD8+ T cells than in CD4+.

The method was immunoSEQ multiplex PCR; TCRdb's version includes in-frame clones alone and lacks a portion of them. Found here are around 66,000 clones, about 80% of them singletons; the top ten hold 4.4%. This CDR3 spans 14 amino acids. Germline CDR1 is LNHDA and CDR2 is SQIVND (reference sequence). The trim removed 5 bases at V and 6 bases at J, leaving 5 bases unmatched. This clone was detected only a few times. The target antigen is unknown. This rearrangement joins TRBV19 to TRBJ1-5; the match to TRBD1 covers 9 bases. Material: CD4+ or CD8+ T cells sorted from blood, obtained in a trial of the OX40 agonist ivuxolimab. This sequence was found in an adult with an advanced solid tumor such as melanoma, head and neck, liver or kidney cancer. The CDR3 spells CASSAQGAGQPQHF. The CDR3 bases are TGTGCCAGTAGTGCACAGGGGGCTGGTCAGCCCCAGCATTTT.